One and the same sample provided the 27 T cell receptor beta chains below, sequenced in a study of blood T cell repertoires in COVID-19. Sequenced by immunoSEQ multiplex PCR; TCRdb stores in-frame clones only, minus some. The table includes around 400,000 clones, approximately 93% detected once. Sequencing was performed on PBMCs or T cells enriched from blood (not recorded which). Every receptor here comes from a woman aged 35 to 49 who had been exposed to COVID-19.

The J gene is TRBJ1-1, the V gene TRBV7-9; 8 bases are shared with TRBD1. Germline-derived CDR1 and CDR2 are SEHNR and FQNEAQ (reference sequence). There are 15 residues in the CDR3. Germline trimming cut 5 bases from V and 0 bases from J; bases unmatched to any gene: 5. DNA for the CDR3: TGTGCCAGCAGCCGTGGGGACAGGATGAACACTGAAGCTTTCTTT. Translated: CASSRGDRMNTEAFF.

This chain uses TRBV5-1 with TRBJ1-3; 9 nucleotides line up with TRBD1. The trim removed 4 bases at V and 2 bases at J, leaving 10 bases unmatched. CDR1 and CDR2 (germline): SGHRS, YFSETQ. The CDR3 runs 17 residues. CDR3 sequence reads: CASSLQQGAIAGNTIYF. The CDR3 nucleotides are TGCGCCAGCAGCCTACAACAGGGGGCAATCGCTGGAAACACCATATATTTT.

The J gene is TRBJ1-2, the V gene TRBV10-3, with a tentative D call TRBD1 (5 bases). The CDR3 totals 14 residues. V was clipped by 0 bases and J by 5 bases, with 10 bases between them. Germline-derived CDR1 and CDR2 are ENHRY and SYGVKD. CDR3 DNA sequence: TGTGCCATCAGTGAGTCGGGGCAGGGATATGGCTACACCTTC. It yields the protein CAISESGQGYGYTF.

The chain carries TRBV11-3 and TRBJ2-1; D unclear. The ends were cut back, 1 base at V and 0 bases at J, with 7 bases in the middle. Germline-derived CDR1 and CDR2 are SGHNT and YENEEA. CDR3 length equals 15 residues. CDR3 in amino acids: CASSLAPSSYNEQFF. CDR3 nucleotide sequence: TGTGCCAGCAGCTTAGCTCCTAGCTCCTACAATGAGCAGTTCTTC. Drawing the rest from reference TRBV11-3 and TRBJ2-1, the complete variable domain is EAGVVQSPRYKIIEKKQPVAFWCNPISGHNTLYWYLQNLGQGPELLIRYENEEAVDDSQLPKDRFSAERLKGVDSTLKIQPAELGDSAVYLCASSLAPSSYNEQFFGPGTRLTVL.

The rearrangement uses TRBV2 and TRBJ2-5; 7 positions match TRBD2. The CDR3 contains 15 residues. Germline CDR1 SNHLY, CDR2 FYNNEI. Unmatched junction bases numbered 13, after V lost 8 bases and J lost 4 bases. As DNA, the CDR3 is TGTGCCAGCTCCCCAGGACTAGAAGGGCCAGAGACCCAGTACTTC. It is translated as CASSPGLEGPETQYF.

The chain recombines TRBV2 with TRBJ1-5; D is unclear. The CDR3 totals 13 residues. Germline V gene lookup returns CDR1 SNHLY and CDR2 FYNNEI. V lost 7 bases, J lost 0 bases, and 7 bases lay in between. CDR3 DNA: TGTGCCAGCACCACCAGTAGCAATCAGCCCCAGCATTTT. Translation: CASTTSSNQPQHF.

The chain recombines TRBV11-2 with TRBJ2-1; tentative D call: TRBD2 (6 bases). The germline gives CDR1 SGHAT, CDR2 FQNNGV. V was pared by 5 bases and J by 4 bases, with 15 bases between. There are 15 residues in the CDR3. In nucleotides, the CDR3 is TGTGCCAGCAGCCCACCCGGGACTTCTTACAATGAGCAGTTCTTC. It specifies CASSPPGTSYNEQFF.

This clone has a single count. The genes are TRBV27 and TRBJ1-1; D is unclear. CDR3 length: 15 amino acids. CDR1 MNHEY and CDR2 SMNVEV come from the germline V gene (reference sequence). Trimming stripped 0 bases from V and 10 bases from J, with 18 bases between. CDR3 loop: CASSLSTIHRDGAFF. CDR3 nucleotide sequence: TGTGCCAGCAGTTTATCGACTATCCATAGAGATGGAGCTTTCTTT.

The gene calls are TRBV25-1 and TRBJ1-5; a weak D match, TRBD1 (5 bases). The CDR3 has 15 amino acids. Germline CDR1 MGHDK, CDR2 SYGVNS. The V and J ends lost 10 bases and 7 bases respectively, with 23 bases between them. This CDR3 reads CATLLRGRQNQPQHF. In DNA, the CDR3 is TGTGCCACTCTCCTGCGGGGCCGCCAGAACCAGCCCCAGCATTTT.

The chain joins TRBV27 to TRBJ1-4, with TRBD1 identical over 7 bases. Germline V lookup: CDR1 MNHEY, CDR2 SMNVEV (reference sequence). The CDR3 spans 15 residues. With 6 bases clipped from V and 4 bases from J, the junction kept 8 bases outside the gene matches. CDR3 coding DNA: TGTGCCAGCAGCCGCCGACAGGGAGGTAATGAAAAACTGTTTTTT. This codes for CASSRRQGGNEKLFF.

This chain connects TRBV19 to TRBJ2-3; TRBD2 might be the D (6 bases). The V gene lost 7 bases and the J gene lost 0 bases, with 17 bases spanning the gap. The CDR3 contains 16 residues. Germline CDR1 and CDR2: LNHDA and SQIVND (reference sequence). The CDR3 DNA sequence: TGTGCCAGTAAGAGGGGACTCTTCACTAGCACAGATACGCAGTATTTT. Residues: CASKRGLFTSTDTQYF.

The gene calls are TRBV2 and TRBJ1-1; D is perhaps TRBD1 (5 bases). The CDR3 covers 15 residues. The V end lost 7 bases, the J end lost 0 bases, and 15 bases lay between the germline ends. The germline CDR1 and CDR2 sequences are SNHLY and FYNNEI. The CDR3 reads CASKESAGVNTEAFF. CDR3 nucleotides: TGTGCCAGCAAGGAGTCGGCGGGGGTGAACACTGAAGCTTTCTTT.

V is TRBV5-4 and J is TRBJ2-4; 11 bases align to TRBD2. The germline V gene encodes CDR1 SGHNT and CDR2 YYREEE (reference sequence). Unmatched junction bases numbered 14, after V lost 0 bases and J lost 6 bases. The CDR3 length is 19 residues. CDR3 region: CASSLAKGTSGLMGNIQYF. CDR3 bases: TGTGCCAGCAGCTTGGCCAAAGGGACTAGCGGCCTCATGGGAAACATTCAGTACTTC.

The chain joins TRBV15 to TRBJ2-1; 11 nucleotides match TRBD2. V lost 0 bases and J lost 8; bases outside the gene matches: 15. Germline V CDR1 and CDR2: LNHNV, YYDKDF (reference sequence). The CDR3 has 19 residues. Written as DNA, the CDR3 is TGTGCCACCAGCAGAGATGGGGTATATAGCGGGGGGGCCCGGGATGAGCAGTTCTTC. Amino acid sequence: CATSRDGVYSGGARDEQFF. Based on the CDR3 plus reference TRBV15 and TRBJ2-1, the full variable domain is DAMVIQNPRYQVTQFGKPVTLSCSQTLNHNVMYWYQQKSSQAPKLLFHYYDKDFNNEADTPDNFQSRRPNTSFCFLDIRSPGLGDTAMYLCATSRDGVYSGGARDEQFFGPGTRLTVL.

V is TRBV12-3 or TRBV12-4 and J is TRBJ2-7; no definite D call. The CDR3 is 12 amino acids. V was shortened by 3 bases and J by 3 bases, with 6 bases between the two germline ends. CDR3 amino acids: CASSFAHYEQYF. CDR3 nucleotides: TGTGCCAGCAGTTTCGCGCACTACGAGCAGTACTTC.

The sample holds one count of this clone. The sample carries other DNA sequences with the same CDR3. V usage is TRBV7-9 and J usage is TRBJ2-6; the D is unclear. This CDR3 region has 15 residues. Germline values: CDR1 SEHNR, CDR2 FQNEAQ (reference sequence). V shed 1 base and J shed 1 base, with 5 bases lying between them. CDR3 region: CASSLDGSGANVLTF. CDR3 sequence (DNA): TGTGCCAGCAGCTTAGACGGGTCTGGGGCCAACGTCCTGACTTTC.

The J gene is TRBJ2-7, the V gene TRBV5-4; 8 bases align to TRBD2. The V and J ends lost 0 bases and 2 bases, in that order; junction bases with no gene match: 10. The CDR3 runs 17 residues. Germline V gene sequence: CDR1 SGHNT, CDR2 YYREEE (reference sequence). CDR3 residues: CASSLGPLAGGTYEQYF. The DNA for the CDR3 is TGTGCCAGCAGCTTGGGGCCTTTGGCGGGAGGAACCTACGAGCAGTACTTC.

V usage is TRBV28 and J usage is TRBJ1-1; D is perhaps TRBD1 (5 bases). CDR3 size: 16 residues. Trimming took 8 bases from V and 1 from J, leaving 20 bases between them. CDR1 and CDR2 (germline): MDHEN, SYDVKM. Written as DNA, the CDR3 is TGTGCCAGCCACGAGGTCCGTGGGCAGGGGAACACTGAAGCTTTCTTT. It codes for CASHEVRGQGNTEAFF.

This chain connects TRBV7-6 to TRBJ1-6; a possible D gene is TRBD1 (6 bases). In germline, CDR1 is SGHVS, CDR2 FNYEAQ. With 2 bases removed from V and 7 bases from J, the gap between germline ends came to 12 bases. The CDR3 extends over 15 amino acids. The CDR3 nucleotides are TGTGCCAGCAGCTTAATGGCAGGGGTCAATTCACCCCTCCACTTT. Amino acid sequence: CASSLMAGVNSPLHF. Full variable domain (rest looked up from reference TRBV7-6 and TRBJ1-6): GAGVSQSPRYKVTKRGQDVALRCDPISGHVSLYWYRQALGQGPEFLTYFNYEAQQDKSGLPNDRFSAERPEGSISTLTIQRTEQRDSAMYRCASSLMAGVNSPLHFGNGTRLTVT.

The chain combines TRBV5-1 with TRBJ1-4, with a weak D call TRBD1 (5 bases). Per the germline V gene, CDR1 is SGHRS and CDR2 is YFSETQ. The germline V and J ends were trimmed by 7 bases and 8 bases, with 15 bases remaining between them. The length of the CDR3 is 13 residues. CDR3 nucleotide sequence: TGCGCCAGCTTCGACAGCCCCGGGGAAAAACTGTTTTTT. Its translation: CASFDSPGEKLFF.

The chain recombines TRBV19 with TRBJ1-4; D is uncertain. The CDR3 loop spans 15 amino acids. CDR1 is LNHDA, CDR2 SQIVND, per germline (reference sequence). Trimming cost V 3 bases and J 0 bases, with 8 bases left between them. CDR3 nucleotide sequence: TGTGCCAGTAGTATTTGGGGAGCAACTAATGAAAAACTGTTTTTT. This encodes CASSIWGATNEKLFF.

The chain combines TRBV19 with TRBJ1-5, with D possibly being TRBD1 (5 bases). CDR1 LNHDA and CDR2 SQIVND come from the germline V gene (reference sequence). This CDR3 region has 15 residues. V was shortened by 3 bases and J by 3 bases, with 12 bases between the two germline ends. The CDR3 protein is CASSIGGGYNQPQHF. The CDR3 bases are TGTGCCAGTAGTATCGGGGGGGGTTACAATCAGCCCCAGCATTTT.

This clone was detected only once. The chain links TRBV7-8 to TRBJ2-1; the match to TRBD2 covers 8 bases. Germline V lookup: CDR1 SGHVS, CDR2 FQNEAQ. The CDR3 has 16 residues. V dropped 2 bases and J dropped 7; count of bases not matched to a gene: 10. The CDR3 DNA reads TGTGCCAGCAGCTTAAGTCCGGGAGGGCCGGGAAATGAGCAGTTCTTC. It yields the protein CASSLSPGGPGNEQFF.

The chain is built from TRBV2 and TRBJ1-3, with D maybe TRBD1 (5 bases). Germline assignment: CDR1 SNHLY and CDR2 FYNNEI. The CDR3 runs 18 residues. Between the trimmed V and J ends, which lost 6 bases and 0 bases, there was a span of 21 bases. In DNA, the CDR3 is TGTGCCAGCAGCCCCCCAGGGCCAGGCCCAGTCTCTGGAAACACCATATATTTT. The encoded protein is CASSPPGPGPVSGNTIYF.

The genes are TRBV2 and TRBJ1-1; D gene ambiguous. Germline CDR1 and CDR2: SNHLY and FYNNEI. The V end lost 1 base, the J end lost 2 bases, and 8 bases lay between the germline ends. This CDR3 contains 14 residues. The CDR3 loop reads CASSEDSLNTEAFF. The CDR3 nucleotides are TGTGCCAGCAGTGAAGACAGCCTAAACACTGAAGCTTTCTTT.

The chain has TRBV19 and TRBJ1-5, with 7 bases lining up with TRBD1. With 9 bases clipped from V and 3 bases from J, the junction kept 14 bases outside the gene matches. Germline assignment: CDR1 LNHDA and CDR2 SQIVND (reference sequence). This CDR3 spans 16 amino acids. CDR3 sequence reads: CASQPAHRGLNQPQHF. CDR3 nucleotide sequence: TGTGCCAGCCAACCCGCCCACAGGGGCCTCAATCAGCCCCAGCATTTT.

The chain carries TRBV9 and TRBJ1-2; 7 positions match TRBD1. V lost 4 bases, J lost 12 bases, and 18 bases stayed unmatched. The CDR3 has 15 amino acids. Germline lookup yields CDR1 SGDLS and CDR2 YYNGEE. CDR3 nucleotides: TGTGCCAGCAGCCCATTTTCCGGACAGGTCCTGCTAGACACCTTC. It encodes CASSPFSGQVLLDTF.